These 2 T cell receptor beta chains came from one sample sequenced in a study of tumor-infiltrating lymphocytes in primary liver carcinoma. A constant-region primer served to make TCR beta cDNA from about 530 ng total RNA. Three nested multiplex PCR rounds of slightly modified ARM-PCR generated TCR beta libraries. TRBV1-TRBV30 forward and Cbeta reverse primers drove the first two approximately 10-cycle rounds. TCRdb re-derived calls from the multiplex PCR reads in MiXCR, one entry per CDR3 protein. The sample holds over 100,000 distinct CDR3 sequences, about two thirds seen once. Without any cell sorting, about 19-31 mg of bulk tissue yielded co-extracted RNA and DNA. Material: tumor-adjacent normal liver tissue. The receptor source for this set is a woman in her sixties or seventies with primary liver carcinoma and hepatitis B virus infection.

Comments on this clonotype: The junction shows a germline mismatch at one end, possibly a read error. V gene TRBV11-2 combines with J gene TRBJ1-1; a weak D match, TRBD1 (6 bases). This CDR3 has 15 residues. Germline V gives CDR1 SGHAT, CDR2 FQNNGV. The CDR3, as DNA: TGTGCCGGCAGCCCGGGGGCCCGTAGAAGCACTGAAGCTTTCTTT. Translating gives CAGSPGARRSTEAFF.

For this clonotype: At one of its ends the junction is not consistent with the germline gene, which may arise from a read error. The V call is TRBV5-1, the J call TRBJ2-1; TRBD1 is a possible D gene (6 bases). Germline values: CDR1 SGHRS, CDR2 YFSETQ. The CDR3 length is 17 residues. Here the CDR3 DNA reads TGCGCCAGCAGCTTGACAGGCGGCAGGGGTGCCTACAATGAGCGGTTCTTC. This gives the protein CASSLTGGRGAYNERFF.